What follows are 6 T cell receptor beta chains derived from one specimen sequenced in a study of cytomegalovirus exposure and HLA in healthy donors. Using immunoSEQ multiplex PCR, the repertoire was profiled, and TCRdb retains in-frame clones only, with some absent. The sample lists 68,000 or so clones, 91% occurring once. Input material: PBMCs. The receptors originated from a young man in good health and CMV-seronegative.

V and J are TRBV27 and TRBJ1-1; a weak D match, TRBD1 (5 bases). The CDR3 spans 15 residues. The germline CDR1 and CDR2 sequences are MNHEY and SMNVEV (reference sequence). The V end lost 2 bases, the J end lost 0 bases, and 10 bases lay between the germline ends. The CDR3 sequence is CASSLRAGMNTEAFF. The CDR3, as DNA: TGTGCCAGCAGTTTAAGGGCAGGGATGAACACTGAAGCTTTCTTT.

The chain links TRBV5-1 to TRBJ2-5; D gene unclear. Germline V lookup: CDR1 SGHRS, CDR2 YFSETQ. Trimming took off 4 bases at V and 0 bases at J, with 4 bases between the two ends. The CDR3 has 12 residues. CDR3 in amino acids: CASSVYQETQYF. For the CDR3, the DNA is TGCGCCAGCAGCGTATACCAAGAGACCCAGTACTTC.

V gene TRBV7-6 combines with J gene TRBJ2-5; possible D gene TRBD1, 7 bases. The CDR3 is made up of 16 amino acids. Per germline, CDR1 SGHVS and CDR2 FNYEAQ. The V end was cut by 4 bases, the J end by 0 bases, with 15 bases between. Here the CDR3 DNA reads TGTGCCAGCAGCTGGAGGGGGCTTTGGGACCAAGAGACCCAGTACTTC. Translated: CASSWRGLWDQETQYF. The variable domain in full, completed from reference TRBV7-6 and TRBJ2-5, reads GAGVSQSPRYKVTKRGQDVALRCDPISGHVSLYWYRQALGQGPEFLTYFNYEAQQDKSGLPNDRFSAERPEGSISTLTIQRTEQRDSAMYRCASSWRGLWDQETQYFGPGTRLLVL.

This clone was found a few times. The CDR3 reads CASSQSQYEQYF. The DNA for the CDR3 is TGCGCCAGCAGTCAATCTCAATACGAGCAGTACTTC. J is TRBJ2-7 and V is TRBV23-1; no definite D call. TRBV23-1 falls under the ORF class, with uncertain function. The CDR3 sequence is 12 residues long. Trimming removed 0 bases at V and 4 bases at J, with 4 bases between.

The CDR3 coding sequence is TGTGCCAGCAGCGCCGGGACAGGGGGCGTCAGGGGTACTGAAGCTTTCTTT. Its protein product is CASSAGTGGVRGTEAFF. The chain combines TRBV9 with TRBJ1-1, with 12 bases fitting TRBD1. Germline V gives CDR1 SGDLS, CDR2 YYNGEE. The CDR3 has 17 residues. V trimming: 3 bases; J trimming: 5 bases; junction bases outside the gene matches: 11.

The chain combines TRBV5-1 with TRBJ2-7; 12 positions match TRBD1. CDR1 is SGHRS and CDR2 is YFSETQ in the germline V gene. Trimming took 3 bases from V and 4 from J; bases not matched to a gene: 2. The CDR3 loop spans 14 amino acids. CDR3 sequence: CASSWGQGAYEQYF. CDR3 bases: TGCGCCAGCAGCTGGGGACAGGGGGCTTACGAGCAGTACTTC.